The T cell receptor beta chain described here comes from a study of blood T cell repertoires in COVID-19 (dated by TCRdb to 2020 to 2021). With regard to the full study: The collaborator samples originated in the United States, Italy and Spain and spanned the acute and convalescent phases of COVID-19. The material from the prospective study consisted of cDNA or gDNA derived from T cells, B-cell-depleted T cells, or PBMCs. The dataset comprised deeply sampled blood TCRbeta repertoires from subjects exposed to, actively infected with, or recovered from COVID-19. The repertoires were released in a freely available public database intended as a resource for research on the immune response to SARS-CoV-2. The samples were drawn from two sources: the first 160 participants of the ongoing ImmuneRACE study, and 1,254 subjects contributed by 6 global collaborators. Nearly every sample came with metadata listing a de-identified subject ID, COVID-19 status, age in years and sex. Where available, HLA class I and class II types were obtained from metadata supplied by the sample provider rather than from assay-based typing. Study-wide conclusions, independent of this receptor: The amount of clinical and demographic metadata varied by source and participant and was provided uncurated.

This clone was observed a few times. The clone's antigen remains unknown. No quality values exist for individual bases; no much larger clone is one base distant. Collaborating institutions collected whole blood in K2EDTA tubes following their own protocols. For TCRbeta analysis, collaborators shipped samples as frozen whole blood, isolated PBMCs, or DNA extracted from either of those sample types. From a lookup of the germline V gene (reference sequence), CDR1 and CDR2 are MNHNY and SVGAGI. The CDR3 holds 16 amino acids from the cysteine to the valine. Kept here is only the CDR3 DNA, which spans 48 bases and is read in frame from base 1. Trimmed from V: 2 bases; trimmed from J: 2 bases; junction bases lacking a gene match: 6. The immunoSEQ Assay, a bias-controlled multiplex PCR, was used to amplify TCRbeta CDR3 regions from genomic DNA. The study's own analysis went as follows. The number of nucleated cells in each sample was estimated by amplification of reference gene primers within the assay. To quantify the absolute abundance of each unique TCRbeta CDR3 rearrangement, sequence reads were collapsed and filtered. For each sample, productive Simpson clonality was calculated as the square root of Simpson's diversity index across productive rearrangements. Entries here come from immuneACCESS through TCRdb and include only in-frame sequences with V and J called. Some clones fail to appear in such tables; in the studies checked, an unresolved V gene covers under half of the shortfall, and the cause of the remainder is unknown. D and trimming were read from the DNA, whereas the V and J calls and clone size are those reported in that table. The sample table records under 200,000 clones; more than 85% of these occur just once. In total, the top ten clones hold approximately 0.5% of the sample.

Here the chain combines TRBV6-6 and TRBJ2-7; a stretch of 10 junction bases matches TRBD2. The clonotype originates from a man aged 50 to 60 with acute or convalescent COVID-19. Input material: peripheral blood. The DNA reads TGTGCCAGCAGTTACCTGGGGCTAGCGGGGGCCTACGAGCAGTACGTC. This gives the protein CASSYLGLAGAYEQYV.